A selection of T cell receptor beta chains follows, all from one sample in a study of long-term antiretroviral therapy in people with HIV. The table came from immunoSEQ multiplex PCR; TCRdb's copy has only in-frame clones and leaves some out. This sample has fewer than 25,000 clones; around 86% occur once, and the top ten carry about 7%. The source material was unsorted PBMCs, sampled 1.8 years before starting antiretroviral therapy. These receptors were taken from a woman in her 30s with HIV. The CDR3 runs from the conserved cysteine through the conserved F or W. The order of the fields is clone size, J gene, V gene, CDR3 protein. Clone size is stated in some rows and not others, as once, few, many or a class when expanded.

NA TRBJ1-6 TRBV7-8 CASIGDGSYNSPLHF
NA TRBJ1-6 TRBV5-4 CASSPNPGTQDNSPLHF
NA TRBJ2-5 TRBV5-1 CASTGGEETQYF
NA TRBJ1-2 TRBV27 CASSWGGRDGYTF
NA TRBJ2-3 TRBV21-1 CASSKDRDRGVPDTQYF
NA TRBJ2-3 TRBV12-5 CASGPEASGTDTQYF
NA TRBJ1-1 TRBV11-2 CASSFPTQGRPEAFF
few TRBJ1-6 TRBV19 CASGLAGTGDYNSPLHF
NA TRBJ2-2 TRBV9 CASANAGTPGELFF
NA TRBJ1-1 TRBV4-2 CASSQGRTVTEAFF
NA TRBJ2-4 TRBV11-2 CASSPGTAKNIQYF
NA TRBJ1-5 TRBV12-5 CASGLMGSGGYQPQHF
NA TRBJ2-7 TRBV5-1 CASSFTGAIYEQYF
NA TRBJ2-3 TRBV5-4 CAGSSGPSVGTDTQYF
NA TRBJ2-1 TRBV27 CASSTGTSLYEWFF
NA TRBJ1-4 TRBV7-6 CASSLAGTGNEKLFF
NA TRBJ1-6 TRBV14 CASSQRSSYNSPLHF
NA TRBJ1-6 TRBV19 CASASRGTGLINSPLHF
NA TRBJ2-5 TRBV9 CASRRSGGAGETQYF
NA TRBJ1-2 TRBV7-3 CASSLTGQGEGYTF
NA TRBJ1-4 TRBV6-1 CALGEFNEKLFF
NA TRBJ2-1 TRBV5-1 CASSFDSGSSYNEQFF
NA TRBJ1-6 TRBV7-9 CASRSAGSSYNSPLHF
once TRBJ2-7 TRBV5-1 CASSDSFYEQYF
NA TRBJ2-7 TRBV19 CASSITLNTIYEQYF
NA TRBJ1-2 TRBV6-1 CASSEGHEYGYTF
NA TRBJ2-7 TRBV9 CASSVENEQYF
NA TRBJ1-2 TRBV29-1 CSVRGGNSYGYTF
NA TRBJ2-1 TRBV6-1 CASSDVPGSPRFF
NA TRBJ1-1 TRBV30 CAWRRDREGIADTEAFF
NA TRBJ1-1 TRBV5-1 CASSPGGTGSRNTEAFF
NA TRBJ1-2 TRBV19 CASTPHRVEGYTF
NA TRBJ2-3 TRBV19 CATRPGLGLTDTQYF
NA TRBJ1-3 TRBV9 CASSVARDNTIYF
NA TRBJ2-5 TRBV30 CAWGAGETQYF
NA TRBJ2-5 TRBV11-3 CASSPGQGTQYF
NA TRBJ2-1 TRBV15 CATSSRQGVNEQFF
once TRBJ1-1 TRBV28 CASNQGGSMNTEAFF
NA TRBJ2-5 TRBV5-1 CASSLAGTSGGAKETQYF
once TRBJ1-1 TRBV7-9 CASSRGAGGGGGTEAFF
NA TRBJ1-5 TRBV14 CASSQGSNQPQHF
NA TRBJ1-5 TRBV7-2 CASSLEQFYGNQPQHF
NA TRBJ1-2 TRBV30 CAWSKIGARGYTF
once TRBJ2-3 TRBV6-5 CASSSPDKRTDTQYF
NA TRBJ1-4 TRBV5-6 CASSLVGLGNEKLFF